This T cell receptor (beta chain) was retrieved from a study of CD8 T cells in Susac syndrome. TCR beta was sequenced from blood CD8+ and CD4+ T cells. The V end lost 1 base, the J end lost 0 bases, and 7 bases lay between the germline ends. CDR3 length equals 15 residues. CDR1 and CDR2 from the germline V gene are LGHDT and YNNKEL (reference sequence). With respect to this clonotype: Its antigen is as yet unknown.

A quantity of about 0.5 to 1 ug RNA underwent reverse transcription using random hexamers. The TCR beta CDR3 was amplified by immunoSEQ multiplex PCR across 54 Vbeta, 13 Jbeta. TCRdb reprocessed the immunoSEQ multiplex PCR reads with MiXCR, giving one entry per CDR3 protein. This sample has about 200,000 distinct CDR3 sequences, with roughly 96% found just once. Study observations and caveats: As acknowledged by the study, its TCR sequencing and HLA analysis included a relatively small number of individuals.

This receptor was taken from a human donor with multiple sclerosis. This chain links TRBV3-1 with TRBJ2-4; D is unclear. Sequencing was done on a sample of CD4+ T cells from PBMCs. The CDR3 sequence is CASSQGSVAKNIQYF. CDR3 nucleotides: TGTGCCAGCAGCCAAGGTTCTGTAGCCAAAAACATTCAGTACTTC.